The present TCR beta chain was sequenced within a study of spatial heterogeneity in lung cancer. TCRdb processed the 5' RACE reads anew with MiXCR; each CDR3 protein has one entry. The data contain roughly 79,000 distinct CDR3 sequences, 7% to 9% of them singletons. V gave up 7 bases and J gave up 4 bases, with 11 bases separating them. This CDR3 is built from 13 residues. The germline gives CDR1 SQVTM, CDR2 ANQGSEA. Time point specified: sample taken at primary tumor resection. The sample holds many counts of this clonotype. J is TRBJ2-6 and V is TRBV29-1; perhaps D is TRBD1 or TRBD2 (5 bases each). The specimen was PBMCs, collected at surgery. The sequence was obtained from a male donor with early-stage non-small cell lung cancer. The CDR3 DNA follows: TGCAGCGCTGGGACGACAGGGGCCAACGTCCTGACTTTC. It codes for CSAGTTGANVLTF.